This T cell receptor beta chain was recovered during a study of CD8 T cells in ankylosing spondylitis. Each CDR3 protein gets one entry after TCRdb re-called the 5' RACE reads with MiXCR. The data show tens of thousands of distinct CDR3 sequences, approximately 6% seen once. Study-wide results and limits: There was a TCR beta motif, made of roughly eight highly homologous variants, that appeared characteristic of ankylosing spondylitis blood. Peripheral blood held disease-linked clones only at relatively low frequency, and these were CD8+.

Germline loops: CDR1 MGHDK, CDR2 SYGVNS. Trimming at V came to 4 bases and at J to 0 bases, leaving 8 bases not matched to a gene. The CDR3 extends over 16 amino acids. This clonotype was recorded at least ten times. The antigen is unknown. Sequences were obtained from synovial fluid, either unsorted or a sorted T cell fraction (not recorded which). This sequence originates from a male donor with ankylosing spondylitis. The chain employs TRBV25-1 and TRBJ2-7; 8 positions match TRBD1. The CDR3 loop reads CASSVAGTGVSYEQYF. The CDR3 nucleotides are TGTGCCAGCAGTGTAGCCGGGACAGGAGTCTCCTACGAGCAGTACTTC.